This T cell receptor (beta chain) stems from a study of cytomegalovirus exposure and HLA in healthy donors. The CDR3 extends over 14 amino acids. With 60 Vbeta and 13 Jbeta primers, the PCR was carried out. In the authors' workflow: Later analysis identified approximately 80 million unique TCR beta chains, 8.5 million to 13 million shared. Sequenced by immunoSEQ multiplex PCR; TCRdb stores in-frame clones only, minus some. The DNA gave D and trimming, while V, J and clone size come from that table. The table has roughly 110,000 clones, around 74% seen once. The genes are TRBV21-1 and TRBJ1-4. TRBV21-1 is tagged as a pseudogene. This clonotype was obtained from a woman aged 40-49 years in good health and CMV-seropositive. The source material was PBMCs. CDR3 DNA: TGTGCCAGCAGCCCTGCCGCCGAGTCTGAAAAACTGTTTTTT. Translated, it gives CASSPAAESEKLFF.